These T cell receptor beta chains were read from a single sample in a study of metastatic and nonmetastatic thyroid tumors. TCRdb re-called the PCR reads with MiXCR. The table has some 86,000 clones, under 15% seen once; the top ten hold roughly 9.6%. Sequences were obtained from tumor tissue. The source of these receptors is a female donor with papillary thyroid cancer or a benign thyroid nodule (not recorded which). Some clones in this sample may be carry-over from other donors' samples. CDR3s include the opening cysteine and the closing phenylalanine or tryptophan. A D gene is named only where the DNA matches it firmly. Size values are once, few and many counts, or a class for expanded clones, and some rows have none.

clone size	D gene	J gene	V gene	CDR3 DNA	CDR3 protein
many	-	TRBJ2-7	TRBV6-2/TRBV6-3	TGTGCCAGCAGTTATTCCTGGTACGAGCAGTACTTC	CASSYSWYEQYF
-	-	TRBJ2-2	TRBV7-6	TGTGCCAGCAGCCTAAACCCCGCGGGCACCGGGGAGCTGTTTTTT	CASSLNPAGTGELFF
many	-	TRBJ2-1	TRBV24-1	TGTGCCACCAGCAGGGGGAGGGTTGTAAATGAGCAGTTCTTC	CATSRGRVVNEQFF
-	TRBD1	TRBJ1-4	TRBV4-1	TGCGCCAGCAGCCTCGCCGGGACAGGGGTAGAAAAACTGTTTTTT	CASSLAGTGVEKLFF
many	-	TRBJ1-1	TRBV28	TGTGCCAGCAAGCAGGGTAAGGCTTTCTTT	CASKQGKAFF
many	-	TRBJ2-5	TRBV2	TGTGCCAGCAATCCGCGGGACAGCAAACAAGAGACCCAGTACTTC	CASNPRDSKQETQYF
many	-	TRBJ2-3	TRBV28	TGTGCCAGCAGTTTTCAGGGCCCGTTGGGCCCAGATACGCAGTATTTT	CASSFQGPLGPDTQYF
many	-	TRBJ2-7	TRBV3-1	TGTGCCAGCAGCCATCGTATCGCTAGCTTTTCCTACGAGCAGTACTTC	CASSHRIASFSYEQYF
many	-	TRBJ2-5	TRBV4-1	TGCGCCAGCAGCCTAACACTTGGACGGTCAGGGAGGGAGACCCAGTACTTC	CASSLTLGRSGRETQYF
many	TRBD2	TRBJ2-2	TRBV20-1	TGCAGTGCTCCGAATCGGCGGGAGGCCGGGGAGCTGTTTTTT	CSAPNRREAGELFF
few	TRBD2	TRBJ2-1	TRBV6-1	TGTGCCAGCACCACGACTAGCGGTAGATACAATGAGCAGTTCTTC	CASTTTSGRYNEQFF
many	TRBD2	TRBJ2-7	TRBV14	TGTGCCAGCAGCAGGCCCGGGACTAGCGTCTACGAGCAGTACTTC	CASSRPGTSVYEQYF
many	TRBD1	TRBJ1-1	TRBV28	TGTGCCAGCAGCAGGACAGGGAGGGACACTGAAGCTTTCTTT	CASSRTGRDTEAFF
many	-	TRBJ2-2	TRBV10-3	TGTGCCATCAGTGAGCCCAACCTAGGGCGTCGGGGATCCACCGGGGAGCTGTTTTTT	CAISEPNLGRRGSTGELFF
many	-	TRBJ2-3	TRBV9	TGTGCCAGCAGCGCCCCGGGCACAGATACGCAGTATTTT	CASSAPGTDTQYF
many	TRBD1	TRBJ1-1	TRBV9	TGTGCCAGCAGCGGAGACAGGGCTGAAGCTTTCTTT	CASSGDRAEAFF
many	TRBD2	TRBJ2-5	TRBV5-1	TGCGCCAGCAGCTCTCGACTAGCGGGAGGGCAAGAGACCCAGTACTTC	CASSSRLAGGQETQYF
many	-	TRBJ2-7	TRBV29-1	TGCAGCGTCTCCCTCAGGGCGGGGACGAACTACGAGCAGTACTTC	CSVSLRAGTNYEQYF
many	-	TRBJ2-1	TRBV5-4	TGTGCCAGCACCCCCCCGGCGTTCCAGGGACTTGATGAGCAGTTCTTC	CASTPPAFQGLDEQFF
many	-	TRBJ1-2	TRBV7-9	TGTGCCAGCAGCTTAGACAGGTTCGGCTACACCTTC	CASSLDRFGYTF
many	-	TRBJ1-1	TRBV11-3	TGTGCCAGCAGCTTTTCCGGGATTACGAACAAAGCTTTCTTT	CASSFSGITNKAFF
many	-	TRBJ2-4	TRBV6-1	TGTGCCAGCATAGGGCGCCGTCCCATTCAGTACTTC	CASIGRRPIQYF
many	-	TRBJ2-3	TRBV20-1	TGCAGTGCTACCATAGGGATCGTGGGGGCAGATACGCAGTATTTT	CSATIGIVGADTQYF
many	-	TRBJ2-5	TRBV24-1	TGTGCCACCAGTGATCTGAAGGGGTACCAAGAGACCCAGTACTTC	CATSDLKGYQETQYF
many	-	TRBJ1-4	TRBV12-3/TRBV12-4	TGTGCCAGCAGTACTGCCGGGCAGCGCGGATCCAATGAAAAACTGTTTTTT	CASSTAGQRGSNEKLFF
few	TRBD2	TRBJ2-3	TRBV3-1	TGTGCCAGCAGCCACCCCGGGGGGGGGAGTGATACGCAGTATTTT	CASSHPGGGSDTQYF
many	-	TRBJ2-7	TRBV5-5	TGTGCCAGCAGCTTGAACGGATACTCCTACGAGCAGTACTTC	CASSLNGYSYEQYF
many	-	TRBJ2-5	TRBV2	TGTGCCAGCAGACACCAGAACCAAGAGACCCAGTACTTC	CASRHQNQETQYF
many	TRBD2	TRBJ2-5	TRBV30	TGTGCCTGGAGTGTACTTACGCCCCGCGGGAGGGCTTGGGAGACCCAGTACTTC	CAWSVLTPRGRAWETQYF
many	-	TRBJ1-1	TRBV12-3/TRBV12-4	TGTGCCAGCAGAAAACGCCACTCAGGGGTGAACACTGAAGCTTTCTTT	CASRKRHSGVNTEAFF
many	TRBD2	TRBJ2-2	TRBV20-1	TGCAGTGCGTTCGGACTAGCGGGCACCGGGGAGCTGTTTTTT	CSAFGLAGTGELFF